This T cell receptor beta chain was retrieved from a study of CD4 T cells in relation to SARS-CoV-2 and coronaviruses. In the study overall: PBMCs were cultured with antigen for roughly 9 days before TCR beta sequencing. The negative reference was HIV-1 Nef peptide pool or peptide-free culture.

This table comes from immunoSEQ multiplex PCR, and its TCRdb copy is limited to in-frame clones, with some not included. Among approximately 24,000 clones listed, about 80% were seen once. A note on this clone: Antigen: not known.

V gave up 3 bases and J gave up 0 bases, with 9 bases separating them. Germline-derived CDR1 and CDR2 are DFQATT and SNEGSKA (reference sequence). The CDR3 extends over 14 amino acids. CD4+ T cells from unexposed donors were obtained before the COVID-19 pandemic (2011-2018). Isolation of CD4+ T cells took place after about eleven days in culture. The V gene is TRBV20-1, the J gene TRBJ2-1; possible D gene TRBD2, 5 bases. The sequence was obtained from a human donor in good health. Sequencing was performed on CD4+ T cells from PBMCs, cultured in vitro. The CDR3 reads CSASDYYSYNEQFF. CDR3 coding DNA: TGCAGTGCTAGTGACTACTACTCCTACAATGAGCAGTTCTTC.